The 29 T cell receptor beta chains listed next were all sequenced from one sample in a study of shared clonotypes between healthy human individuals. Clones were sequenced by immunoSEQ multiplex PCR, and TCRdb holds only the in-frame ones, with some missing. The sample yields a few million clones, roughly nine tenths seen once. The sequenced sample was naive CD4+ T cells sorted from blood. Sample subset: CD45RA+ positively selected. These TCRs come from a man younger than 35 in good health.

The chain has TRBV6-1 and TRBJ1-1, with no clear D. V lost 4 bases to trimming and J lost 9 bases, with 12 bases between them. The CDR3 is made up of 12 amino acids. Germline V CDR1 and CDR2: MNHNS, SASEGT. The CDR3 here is CASSASGEQAFF. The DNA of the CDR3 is TGTGCCAGCAGTGCCTCGGGTGAGCAAGCTTTCTTT.

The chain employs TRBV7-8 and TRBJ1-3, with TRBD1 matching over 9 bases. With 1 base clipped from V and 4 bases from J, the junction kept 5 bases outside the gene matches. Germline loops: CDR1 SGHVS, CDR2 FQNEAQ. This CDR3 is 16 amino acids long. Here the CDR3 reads CASSLEQGAKGNTIYF. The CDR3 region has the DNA TGTGCCAGCAGCTTAGAACAGGGGGCGAAAGGAAACACCATATATTTT.

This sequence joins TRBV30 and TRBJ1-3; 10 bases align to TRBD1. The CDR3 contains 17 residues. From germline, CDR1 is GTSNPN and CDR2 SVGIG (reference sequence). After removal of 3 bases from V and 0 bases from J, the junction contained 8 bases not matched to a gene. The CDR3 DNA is TGTGCCTGGAGAGATGACAGGGGGCTTAGCTCTGGAAACACCATATATTTT. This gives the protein CAWRDDRGLSSGNTIYF.

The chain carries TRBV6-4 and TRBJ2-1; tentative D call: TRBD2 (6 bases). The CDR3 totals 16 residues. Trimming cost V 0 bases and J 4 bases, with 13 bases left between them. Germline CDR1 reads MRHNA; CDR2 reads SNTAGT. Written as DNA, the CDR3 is TGTGCCAGCAGTGACTCAGGAGGGGCCCGATACAATGAGCAGTTCTTC. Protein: CASSDSGGARYNEQFF.

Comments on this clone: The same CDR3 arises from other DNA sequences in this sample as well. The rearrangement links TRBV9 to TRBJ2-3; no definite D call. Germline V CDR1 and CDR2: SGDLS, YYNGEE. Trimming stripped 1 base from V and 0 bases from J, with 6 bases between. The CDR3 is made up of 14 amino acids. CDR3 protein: CASSVSTSTDTQYF. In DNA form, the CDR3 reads TGTGCCAGCAGCGTATCTACTAGCACAGATACGCAGTATTTT.

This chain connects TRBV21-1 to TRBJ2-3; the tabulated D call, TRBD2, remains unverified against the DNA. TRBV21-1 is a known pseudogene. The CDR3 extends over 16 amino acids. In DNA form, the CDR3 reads TGTGCCAGCAGATTTTTTCCGGGGGGGGACACAGATACGCAGTATTTT. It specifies CASRFFPGGDTDTQYF.

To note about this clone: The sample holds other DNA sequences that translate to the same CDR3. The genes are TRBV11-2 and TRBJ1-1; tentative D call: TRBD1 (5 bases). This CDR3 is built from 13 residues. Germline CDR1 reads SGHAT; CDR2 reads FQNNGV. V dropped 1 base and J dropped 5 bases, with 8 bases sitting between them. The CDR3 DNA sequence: TGTGCCAGCAGCTTAGTGTCAGGGACTGAAGCTTTCTTT. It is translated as CASSLVSGTEAFF.

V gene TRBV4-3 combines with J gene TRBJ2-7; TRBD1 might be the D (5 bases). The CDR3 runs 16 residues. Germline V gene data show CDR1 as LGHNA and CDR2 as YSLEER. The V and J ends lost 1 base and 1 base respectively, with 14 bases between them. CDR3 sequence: CASSQVSGPESYEQYF. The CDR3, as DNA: TGCGCCAGCAGCCAAGTTTCAGGGCCTGAATCCTACGAGCAGTACTTC.

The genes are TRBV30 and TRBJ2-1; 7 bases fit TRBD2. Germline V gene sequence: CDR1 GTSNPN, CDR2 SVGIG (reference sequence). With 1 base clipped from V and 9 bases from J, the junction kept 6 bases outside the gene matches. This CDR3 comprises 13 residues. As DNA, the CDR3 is TGTGCCTGGAGTGGAGCTAGCGGTACTGAGCAGTTCTTC. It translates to CAWSGASGTEQFF. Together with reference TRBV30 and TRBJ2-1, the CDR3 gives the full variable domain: SQTIHQWPATLVQPVGSPLSLECTVEGTSNPNLYWYRQAAGRGLQLLFYSVGIGQISSEVPQNLSASRPQDRQFILSSKKLLLSDSGFYLCAWSGASGTEQFFGPGTRLTVL.

CDR3 sequence: CASSKQKVPLGYTF. The CDR3 nucleotides are TGTGCCAGCAGCAAACAGAAAGTGCCCCTGGGCTACACCTTC. This chain links TRBV6-5 with TRBJ1-2; D is unresolved. Germline V CDR1 and CDR2: MNHEY, SVGAGI. Trimming removed 6 bases at V and 8 bases at J, with 19 bases between. The CDR3 sequence is 14 residues long.

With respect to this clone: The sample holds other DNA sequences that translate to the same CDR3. CDR3 DNA: TGCGCCAGCAGCTTGGTTTCGAACACCGGGGAGCTGTTTTTT. Translating gives CASSLVSNTGELFF. V gene TRBV5-1 combines with J gene TRBJ2-2; D gene ambiguous. Germline V gene lookup returns CDR1 SGHRS and CDR2 YFSETQ. The CDR3 is 14 amino acids. Trimming shortened V by 0 bases and J by 0 bases, and 3 bases separated the two germline ends.

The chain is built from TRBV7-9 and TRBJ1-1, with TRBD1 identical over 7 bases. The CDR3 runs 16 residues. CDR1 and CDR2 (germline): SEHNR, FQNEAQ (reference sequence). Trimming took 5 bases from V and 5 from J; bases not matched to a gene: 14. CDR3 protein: CASSTLQRGLRTEAFF. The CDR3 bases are TGTGCCAGCAGCACCTTACAGAGGGGGCTGAGGACTGAAGCTTTCTTT.

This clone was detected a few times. The CDR3 DNA sequence: TGTGCCAGCAGCTTGGACAGGGGGCTGGCTCAGCCCCAGCATTTT. Protein product: CASSLDRGLAQPQHF. The chain joins TRBV5-4 to TRBJ1-5; 9 bases map to TRBD1. Germline CDR1 and CDR2: SGHNT and YYREEE (reference sequence). V lost 0 bases, J lost 6 bases, and 4 bases stayed unmatched. The CDR3 sequence is 15 residues long.

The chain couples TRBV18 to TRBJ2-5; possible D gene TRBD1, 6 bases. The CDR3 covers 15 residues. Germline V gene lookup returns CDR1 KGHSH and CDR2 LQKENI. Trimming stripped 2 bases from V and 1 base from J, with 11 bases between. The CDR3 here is CASSPFPGAQETQYF. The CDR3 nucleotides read TGTGCCAGCTCACCATTTCCAGGGGCCCAAGAGACCCAGTACTTC.

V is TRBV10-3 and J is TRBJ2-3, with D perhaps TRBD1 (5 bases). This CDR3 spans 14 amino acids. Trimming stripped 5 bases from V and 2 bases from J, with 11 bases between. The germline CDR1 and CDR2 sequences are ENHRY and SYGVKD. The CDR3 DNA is TGTGCCATCAGTATAGATGGGGCCACAGATACGCAGTATTTT. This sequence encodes CAISIDGATDTQYF.

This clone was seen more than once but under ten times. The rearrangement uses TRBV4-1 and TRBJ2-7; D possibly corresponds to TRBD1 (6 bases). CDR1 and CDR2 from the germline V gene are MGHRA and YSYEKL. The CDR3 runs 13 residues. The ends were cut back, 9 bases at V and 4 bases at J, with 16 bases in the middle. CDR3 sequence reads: CASSRGSPYEQYF. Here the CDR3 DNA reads TGCGCCAGTTCCAGGGGTAGTCCTTACGAGCAGTACTTC.

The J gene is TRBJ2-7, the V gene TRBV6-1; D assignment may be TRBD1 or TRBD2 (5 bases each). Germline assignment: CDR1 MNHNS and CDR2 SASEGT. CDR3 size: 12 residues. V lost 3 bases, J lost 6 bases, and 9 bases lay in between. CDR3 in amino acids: CASSEGTFEQYF. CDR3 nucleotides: TGTGCCAGCAGTGAGGGGACGTTCGAGCAGTACTTC.

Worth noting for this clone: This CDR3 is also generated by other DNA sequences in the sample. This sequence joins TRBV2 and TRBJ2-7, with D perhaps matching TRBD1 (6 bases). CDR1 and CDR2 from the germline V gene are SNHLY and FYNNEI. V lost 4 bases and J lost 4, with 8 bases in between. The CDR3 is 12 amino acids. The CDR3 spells CASSAQGYEQYF. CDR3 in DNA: TGTGCCAGCAGTGCACAGGGTTACGAGCAGTACTTC.

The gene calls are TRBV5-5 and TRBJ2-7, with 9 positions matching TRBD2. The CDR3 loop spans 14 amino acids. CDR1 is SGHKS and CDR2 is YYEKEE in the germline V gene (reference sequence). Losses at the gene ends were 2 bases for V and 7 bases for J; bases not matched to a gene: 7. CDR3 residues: CASSFSGSRGEQYF. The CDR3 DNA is TGTGCCAGCAGCTTTAGCGGGAGTCGAGGAGAGCAGTACTTC. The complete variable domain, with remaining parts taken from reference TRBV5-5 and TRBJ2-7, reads DAGVTQSPTHLIKTRGQQVTLRCSPISGHKSVSWYQQVLGQGPQFIFQYYEKEERGRGNFPDRFSARQFPNYSSELNVNALLLGDSALYLCASSFSGSRGEQYFGPGTRLTVT.

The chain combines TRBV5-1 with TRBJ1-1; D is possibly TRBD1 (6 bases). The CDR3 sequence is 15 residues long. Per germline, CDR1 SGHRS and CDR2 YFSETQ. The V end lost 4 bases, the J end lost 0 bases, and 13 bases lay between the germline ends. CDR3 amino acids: CASSHRDKMNTEAFF. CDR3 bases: TGCGCCAGCAGCCACCGGGACAAAATGAACACTGAAGCTTTCTTT.

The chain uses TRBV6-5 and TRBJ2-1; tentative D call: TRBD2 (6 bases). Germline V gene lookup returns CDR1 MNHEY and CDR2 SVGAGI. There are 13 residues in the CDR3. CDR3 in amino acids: CACIWGRYNEQFF. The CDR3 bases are TGTGCTTGCATTTGGGGGAGGTACAATGAGCAGTTCTTC.

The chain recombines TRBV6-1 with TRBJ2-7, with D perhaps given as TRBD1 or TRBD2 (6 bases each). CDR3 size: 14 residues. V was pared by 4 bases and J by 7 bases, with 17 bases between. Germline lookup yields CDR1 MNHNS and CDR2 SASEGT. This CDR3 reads CASSVVRGAGEQYF. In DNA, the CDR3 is TGTGCCAGCAGTGTAGTCAGGGGCGCGGGGGAGCAGTACTTC.

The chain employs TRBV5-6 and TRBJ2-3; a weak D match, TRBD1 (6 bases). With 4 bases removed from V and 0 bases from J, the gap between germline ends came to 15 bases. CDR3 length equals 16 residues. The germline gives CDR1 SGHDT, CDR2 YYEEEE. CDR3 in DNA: TGTGCCAGCAGCATAATACAGGGTCCCAGCACAGATACGCAGTATTTT. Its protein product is CASSIIQGPSTDTQYF.

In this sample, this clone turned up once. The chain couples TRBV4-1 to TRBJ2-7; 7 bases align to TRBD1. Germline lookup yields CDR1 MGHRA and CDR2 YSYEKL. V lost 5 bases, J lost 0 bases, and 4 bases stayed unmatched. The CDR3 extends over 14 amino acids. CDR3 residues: CASSIRQGSYEQYF. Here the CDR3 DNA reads TGCGCCAGCAGCATACGACAGGGCTCCTACGAGCAGTACTTC.

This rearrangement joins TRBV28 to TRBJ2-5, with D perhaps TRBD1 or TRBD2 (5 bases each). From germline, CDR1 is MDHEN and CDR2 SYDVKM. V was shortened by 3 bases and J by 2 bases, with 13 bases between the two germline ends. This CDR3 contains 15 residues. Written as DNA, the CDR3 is TGTGCCAGCAGTTTCACCGGGACCCGGCAAGAGACCCAGTACTTC. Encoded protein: CASSFTGTRQETQYF. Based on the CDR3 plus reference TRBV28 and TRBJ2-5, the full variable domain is DVKVTQSSRYLVKRTGEKVFLECVQDMDHENMFWYRQDPGLGLRLIYFSYDVKMKEKGDIPEGYSVSREKKERFSLILESASTNQTSMYLCASSFTGTRQETQYFGPGTRLLVL.

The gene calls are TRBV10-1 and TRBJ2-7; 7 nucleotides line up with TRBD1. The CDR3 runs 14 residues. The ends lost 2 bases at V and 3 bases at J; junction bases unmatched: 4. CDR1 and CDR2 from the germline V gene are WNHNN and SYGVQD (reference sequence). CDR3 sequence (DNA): TGCGCCAGCAGTGAGGGGACAGCGGTCTACGAGCAGTACTTC. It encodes CASSEGTAVYEQYF.

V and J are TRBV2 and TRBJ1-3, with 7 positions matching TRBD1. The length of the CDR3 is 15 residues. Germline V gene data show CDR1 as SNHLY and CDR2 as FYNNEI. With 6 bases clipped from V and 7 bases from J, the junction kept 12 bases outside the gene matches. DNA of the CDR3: TGTGCCAGCAGAGCCCCGGGGGCGGGACAGAACACCATATATTTT. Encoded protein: CASRAPGAGQNTIYF. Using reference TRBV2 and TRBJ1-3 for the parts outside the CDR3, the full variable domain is EPEVTQTPSHQVTQMGQEVILRCVPISNHLYFYWYRQILGQKVEFLVSFYNNEISEKSEIFDDQFSVERPDGSNFTLKIRSTKLEDSAMYFCASRAPGAGQNTIYFGEGSWLTVV.

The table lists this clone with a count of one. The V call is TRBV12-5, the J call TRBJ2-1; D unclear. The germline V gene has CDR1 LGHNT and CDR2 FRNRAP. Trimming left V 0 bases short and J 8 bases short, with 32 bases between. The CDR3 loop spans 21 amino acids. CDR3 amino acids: CASGLVPKLSEDLVSDHEQFF. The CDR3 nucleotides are TGTGCTAGTGGTTTGGTACCAAAACTGTCTGAAGACCTGGTCTCTGACCATGAGCAGTTCTTC.

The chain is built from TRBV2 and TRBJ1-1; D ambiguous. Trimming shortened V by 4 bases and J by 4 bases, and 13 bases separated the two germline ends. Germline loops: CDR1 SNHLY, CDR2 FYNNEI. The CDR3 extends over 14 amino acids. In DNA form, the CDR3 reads TGTGCCAGCAGTGGGCTGGCCCCGGGCACTGAAGCTTTCTTT. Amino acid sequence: CASSGLAPGTEAFF. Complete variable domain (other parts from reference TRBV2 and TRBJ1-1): EPEVTQTPSHQVTQMGQEVILRCVPISNHLYFYWYRQILGQKVEFLVSFYNNEISEKSEIFDDQFSVERPDGSNFTLKIRSTKLEDSAMYFCASSGLAPGTEAFFGQGTRLTVV.